Below are 27 T cell receptor beta chains sequenced from a single sample in a study of blood T cell repertoires in COVID-19. Only in-frame clones appear in the TCRdb table, and some are missing; sequencing was by immunoSEQ multiplex PCR. The profile shows 200,000 to 300,000 clones, 88% of them singletons. What was sequenced was PBMCs or T cells enriched from blood (not recorded which). The receptors here all came from a woman aged 40-49 years who had been exposed to COVID-19.

The genes are TRBV5-1 and TRBJ1-1, with 7 nucleotides matching TRBD1. From germline, CDR1 is SGHRS and CDR2 YFSETQ. The CDR3 covers 14 residues. V shed 0 bases, J shed 5 bases, and the junction held 4 bases outside the gene matches. The CDR3 sequence is CASSLATGVTEAFF. As DNA, the CDR3 is TGCGCCAGCAGCTTGGCCACAGGGGTGACTGAAGCTTTCTTT.

The J gene is TRBJ1-4, the V gene TRBV18, with TRBD1 identical over 11 bases. Germline CDR1 is KGHSH and CDR2 is LQKENI. The CDR3 spans 15 residues. Losses at the gene ends were 5 bases for V and 7 bases for J; bases not matched to a gene: 6. The CDR3 DNA sequence: TGTGCCAGCTCAAACCCGGGACAGGGGGTTGAAAAACTGTTTTTT. It encodes CASSNPGQGVEKLFF.

In nucleotides, the CDR3 is TGTGCCAGCTTGTCTAGGAGCTCCTATAATTCACCCCTCCACTTT. Encoded protein: CASLSRSSYNSPLHF. The chain is built from TRBV28 and TRBJ1-6; D is uncertain. Germline CDR1 reads MDHEN; CDR2 reads SYDVKM. Trimming took off 8 bases at V and 0 bases at J, with 11 bases between the two ends. The CDR3 runs to 15 residues.

V gene TRBV4-2 combines with J gene TRBJ1-3; D is perhaps TRBD1 (5 bases). The germline V gene encodes CDR1 LGHNA and CDR2 YNFKEQ. This CDR3 contains 17 residues. Trimming took 4 bases from V and 2 from J, leaving 18 bases between them. The CDR3 sequence is CASSPYPSGGTGNTIYF. The CDR3 DNA sequence: TGTGCCAGCAGCCCCTATCCCTCGGGGGGAACTGGAAACACCATATATTTT.

V is TRBV2 and J is TRBJ2-1, with TRBD2 matching over 8 bases. J was trimmed by 3 bases and V by 9 bases; bases with no gene match: 7. This CDR3 is built from 14 residues. CDR1 is SNHLY and CDR2 is FYNNEI in the germline V gene. The CDR3 nucleotides read TGTGCCAGTGGGGAACTAGCGGACTACAATGAGCAGTTCTTC. It translates to CASGELADYNEQFF.

The CDR3 here is CASSHPRSSRVNTEAFF. The DNA for the CDR3 is TGTGCCAGCAGCCACCCAAGATCGTCGAGGGTGAACACTGAAGCTTTCTTT. The chain has TRBV14 and TRBJ1-1; D call uncertain. Per germline, CDR1 SGHDN and CDR2 FVKESK. The germline V and J ends were trimmed by 3 bases and 0 bases, with 17 bases remaining between them. The CDR3 is 17 residues long.

Worth noting for this clone: An end of the junction differs from the germline gene, which may be a read error. The V call is TRBV5-1, the J call TRBJ1-5; D is unresolved. The CDR3 covers 13 residues. Germline CDR1 is SGHRS and CDR2 is YFSETQ. CDR3 DNA: TGTGCCAGCAGCCAAGTAGGCAATCAGCCCCAGCATTTT. Encoded protein: CASSQVGNQPQHF.

The V and J genes are TRBV21-1 and TRBJ2-7; TRBD2 is taken as the D call from the table, unchecked against the DNA. TRBV21-1 is a recognized pseudogene. The length of the CDR3 is 20 residues. The CDR3: CASSRIFRTSGRVCPYEQYV. DNA for the CDR3: TGTGCCAGCAGCAGAATCTTCCGGACTAGCGGGAGGGTTTGCCCCTACGAGCAGTACGTC.

Of note for this clone: At one boundary the junction diverges from the germline segment, which might be a read error. This chain uses TRBV5-1 with TRBJ1-2; D ambiguous. Looked up from germline, CDR1 is SGHRS and CDR2 is YFSETQ. This CDR3 region has 14 residues. The CDR3 region is CASSLGRLNYGYTF. The CDR3 DNA is TGTGCCAGCAGCTTGGGCAGGCTGAACTATGGCTACACCTTC. Full variable domain (missing parts from reference TRBV5-1 and TRBJ1-2): KAGVTQTPRYLIKTRGQQVTLSCSPISGHRSVSWYQQTPGQGLQFLFEYFSETQRNKGNFPGRFSGRQFSNSRSEMNVSTLELGDSALYLCASSLGRLNYGYTFGSGTRLTVV.

V is TRBV18 and J is TRBJ2-6; TRBD1 aligns across 7 bases. V gave up 6 bases and J gave up 0 bases; unmatched junction bases: 17. CDR1 is KGHSH, CDR2 LQKENI, per germline. The CDR3 totals 20 residues. The CDR3 DNA reads as TGTGCCAGCTCCGCCATTTCGGGACAGCAAAAAAGCTCTGGGGCCAACGTCCTGACTTTC. It specifies CASSAISGQQKSSGANVLTF.

This clone was detected only once. The CDR3 is CASSRDSYEQYV. The CDR3 DNA follows: TGTGCCAGCAGCAGAGACAGCTACGAGCAGTACGTC. The genes are TRBV13 and TRBJ2-7; a possible D gene is TRBD1 (5 bases). The length of the CDR3 is 12 residues. The germline V gene has CDR1 PRHDT and CDR2 FYEKMQ (reference sequence). V was cut by 5 bases and J by 3 bases, with 8 bases left in between.

CDR3 in amino acids: CASSKGRGLNLNQPQHF. CDR3 DNA: TGTGCCAGCAGTAAAGGCAGGGGGCTGAACCTCAATCAGCCCCAGCATTTT. The chain has TRBV6-2 or TRBV6-3 and TRBJ1-5, with 8 bases lining up with TRBD1. Germline-derived CDR1 and CDR2 are MNHEY and SVGEGT. V dropped 5 bases and J dropped 3; count of bases not matched to a gene: 12. The CDR3 is made up of 17 amino acids.

This chain uses TRBV11-1 with TRBJ1-2; D is unclear. The CDR3 sequence is 14 residues long. The germline V gene encodes CDR1 SGHAT and CDR2 FQDESV (reference sequence). The germline V and J ends were trimmed by 5 bases and 0 bases, with 10 bases remaining between them. CDR3 sequence (DNA): TGTGCCAGCAGCCGCAACGGGGCTAACTATGGCTACACCTTC. This encodes CASSRNGANYGYTF.

This clone was recorded a few times. The rearrangement links TRBV30 to TRBJ1-2; D unresolved. CDR3 length equals 13 residues. Per the germline V gene, CDR1 is GTSNPN and CDR2 is SVGIG (reference sequence). With 1 base removed from V and 5 bases from J, the gap between germline ends came to 11 bases. The CDR3: CAWSGLSSYGYTF. CDR3 nucleotides: TGTGCCTGGAGTGGTCTTAGTAGTTATGGCTACACCTTC. The variable domain in full, with the rest retrieved from reference TRBV30 and TRBJ1-2, is SQTIHQWPATLVQPVGSPLSLECTVEGTSNPNLYWYRQAAGRGLQLLFYSVGIGQISSEVPQNLSASRPQDRQFILSSKKLLLSDSGFYLCAWSGLSSYGYTFGSGTRLTVV.

This chain joins TRBV6-5 and TRBJ1-2; 9 bases match TRBD1. The CDR3 totals 14 residues. The trim removed 5 bases at V and 5 bases at J, leaving 6 bases unmatched. Germline V lookup: CDR1 MNHEY, CDR2 SVGAGI. CDR3 loop: CASSPSDRGYGYTF. The DNA for the CDR3 is TGTGCCAGCAGTCCCTCCGACAGGGGGTATGGCTACACCTTC.

V and J are TRBV30 and TRBJ1-2; 9 bases line up with TRBD1. Germline V gives CDR1 GTSNPN, CDR2 SVGIG (reference sequence). The CDR3 runs to 14 residues. V shed 6 bases, J shed 8 bases, and the junction held 13 bases outside the gene matches. CDR3 bases: TGTGCCTGCCAACAGGGGGCATACGGAGGAGGCTACACCTTC. Its translation: CACQQGAYGGGYTF.

The chain joins TRBV28 to TRBJ1-2, with TRBD1 identical over 8 bases. V was pared by 10 bases and J by 4 bases, with 5 bases of the junction left unmatched. Germline CDR1 reads MDHEN; CDR2 reads SYDVKM. This CDR3 has 12 residues. CDR3 residues: CAIVQGAYGYTF. DNA of the CDR3: TGTGCCATCGTTCAGGGGGCCTATGGCTACACCTTC.

The chain employs TRBV6-1 and TRBJ2-2; 8 nucleotides align to TRBD1. The length of the CDR3 is 16 residues. J lost 6 bases, V lost 0 bases, and 6 bases had no gene match. CDR1 is MNHNS, CDR2 SASEGT, per germline. DNA for the CDR3: TGTGCCAGCAGTGAAGCGCCCAGGGGGCGGGCCGGGGAGCTGTTTTTT. Its translation is CASSEAPRGRAGELFF.

V usage is TRBV7-9 and J usage is TRBJ1-2; D unresolved. Trimming removed 5 bases at V and 7 bases at J, with 11 bases between. CDR3 size: 12 residues. Germline V gene data show CDR1 as SEHNR and CDR2 as FQNEAQ (reference sequence). CDR3 sequence (DNA): TGTGCCAGCAGCCCCATGGCCTCTGGCTACACCTTC. Translation: CASSPMASGYTF.

This sequence joins TRBV30 and TRBJ2-7, with a weak D call TRBD2 (6 bases). The CDR3 loop spans 17 amino acids. Germline V gene sequence: CDR1 GTSNPN, CDR2 SVGIG (reference sequence). The germline V and J ends were trimmed by 0 bases and 4 bases, with 22 bases remaining between them. The chain's CDR3 is CAWSVPGTVAAKYEQYV. DNA for the CDR3: TGTGCCTGGAGTGTACCGGGAACAGTAGCGGCTAAATACGAGCAGTACGTC.

As regards this clone: At one end, the junction sequence differs from germline, possibly due to a read error. The chain recombines TRBV5-1 with TRBJ1-4; a possible D gene is TRBD1 (5 bases). The V gene's germline CDR1 is SGHRS and CDR2 YFSETQ. The CDR3 length is 12 residues. CDR3 nucleotide sequence: TGTGCCAGCAGCGGGACTGGGGAAAAACTGTTTTTT. Its protein is CASSGTGEKLFF.

This clone was counted between two and nine times. V usage is TRBV12-3 or TRBV12-4 and J usage is TRBJ1-2, with D perhaps matching TRBD1 (6 bases). Trimming pared 7 bases from V and 10 bases from J, leaving 19 bases between. CDR3 length: 13 amino acids. CDR3 in DNA: TGTGCCAGCACCTTGGTACAGGGAATTTCCTACACCTTC. Translation: CASTLVQGISYTF.

The CDR3 nucleotides read TGTGCCAGCAGTTCCCTCCGGGGGAGGGCAGGGTTCTATGGCTACACCTTC. Its protein is CASSSLRGRAGFYGYTF. The chain has TRBV27 and TRBJ1-2, with D tentatively TRBD1 (5 bases). V was shortened by 4 bases and J by 4 bases, with 22 bases between the two germline ends. This CDR3 spans 17 amino acids. Germline CDR1 reads MNHEY; CDR2 reads SMNVEV (reference sequence).

The chain has TRBV6-5 and TRBJ2-5; 8 nucleotides match TRBD1. The CDR3 covers 14 residues. After removal of 4 bases from V and 5 bases from J, the junction contained 6 bases not matched to a gene. The germline V gene encodes CDR1 MNHEY and CDR2 SVGAGI. CDR3 DNA sequence: TGTGCCAGCAGTTGGGGGACAGGAGGGGAGACCCAGTACTTC. Encoded protein: CASSWGTGGETQYF.

The chain combines TRBV12-5 with TRBJ1-1; weak D call: TRBD1 (6 bases). Deletions cut 5 bases from V and 0 bases from J, with 10 bases between. CDR1 and CDR2 from the germline V gene are LGHNT and FRNRAP. CDR3 length equals 14 residues. The DNA for the CDR3 is TGTGCTAGTGGTCTGGGACAACTGAACACTGAAGCTTTCTTT. Residues: CASGLGQLNTEAFF.

The chain carries TRBV6-6 and TRBJ2-3, with D perhaps TRBD1 (6 bases). The CDR3 covers 14 residues. Trimming shortened V by 7 bases and J by 2 bases, and 13 bases separated the two germline ends. Germline loops: CDR1 MNHNY, CDR2 SVGAGI (reference sequence). In nucleotides, the CDR3 is TGTGCCAGCACCTTCACAGGGTCCACAGATACGCAGTATTTT. Translating gives CASTFTGSTDTQYF.

The chain has TRBV29-1 and TRBJ1-2; 9 bases fit TRBD1. CDR1 SQVTM and CDR2 ANQGSEA come from the germline V gene. V lost 6 bases and J lost 5; bases outside the gene matches: 7. The CDR3 is 13 amino acids. This CDR3 is CSVGTGNGYGYTF. DNA for the CDR3: TGCAGCGTGGGGACAGGGAATGGTTATGGCTACACCTTC.